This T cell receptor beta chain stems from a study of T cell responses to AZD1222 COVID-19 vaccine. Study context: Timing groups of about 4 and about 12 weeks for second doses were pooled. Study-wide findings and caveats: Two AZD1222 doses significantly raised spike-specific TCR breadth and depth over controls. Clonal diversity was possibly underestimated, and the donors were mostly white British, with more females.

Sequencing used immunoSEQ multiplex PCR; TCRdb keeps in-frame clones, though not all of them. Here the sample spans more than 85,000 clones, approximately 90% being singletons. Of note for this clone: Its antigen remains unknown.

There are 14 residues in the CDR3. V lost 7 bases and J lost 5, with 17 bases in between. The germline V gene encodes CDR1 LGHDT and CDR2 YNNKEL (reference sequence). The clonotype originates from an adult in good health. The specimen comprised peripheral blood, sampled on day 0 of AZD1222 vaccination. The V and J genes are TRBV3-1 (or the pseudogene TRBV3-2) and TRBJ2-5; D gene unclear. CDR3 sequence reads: CASKNSHRSETQYF. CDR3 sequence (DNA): TGTGCCAGCAAAAATAGCCACCGGTCGGAGACCCAGTACTTC.